This is a list of T cell receptor beta chains from one sample in a study of Ad26.COV2.S vaccination and SARS-CoV-2 variants. Assay used: immunoSEQ multiplex PCR; TCRdb lists only in-frame clones, some missing. The sample gives about 330,000 clones, 75% to 90% of which show up once; over 5% is in the top ten. The sequences come from peripheral blood, collected in a trial of Ad26.COV2.S vaccine versus placebo. Every receptor here comes from a person between 18 and 60 years old who received the Ad26.COV2.S COVID-19 vaccine or a placebo. The CDR3 runs from the conserved cysteine through the conserved F or W. A D gene is named only where the DNA matches it firmly. Rows give clone size only sometimes, using once, few, many, or a class for an expanded clone.

cdr3_length,j_call,d_call,v_call,clone_size,cdr3_nt,cdr3_aa
13,TRBJ2-1,TRBD2,TRBV7-2,-,TGTGCCAGCAGCTTGAGAGGGAGGGGTGAGCAGTTCTTC,CASSLRGRGEQFF
17,TRBJ2-3,TRBD1,TRBV3-1/TRBV3-2,-,TGTGCCAGCAGCTCCCCCGAGGGCAGGGGGTTTTCAGATACGCAGTATTTT,CASSSPEGRGFSDTQYF
16,TRBJ2-1,-,TRBV5-1,-,TGCGCCAGCAGCCCTTTGTCGGTGGTGCCTTACAATGAGCAGTTCTTC,CASSPLSVVPYNEQFF
15,TRBJ2-1,TRBD2,TRBV30,-,TGTGCCTGGAGAGGACTAGCGGGAGGGAACAATGAGCAGTTCTTC,CAWRGLAGGNNEQFF
14,TRBJ1-2,-,TRBV7-9,few,TGTGCCAGCAGCTTAGTGGCAGTTGACTATGGCTACACCTTC,CASSLVAVDYGYTF
14,TRBJ1-1,-,TRBV18,-,TGTGCCAGCTCCCAACAGGGTTTTGGCACTGAAGCTTTCTTT,CASSQQGFGTEAFF
15,TRBJ1-5,-,TRBV19,-,TGTGCCAGTACTCATTGGAATGACATTTTTCAGCCCCAGCATTTT,CASTHWNDIFQPQHF
17,TRBJ1-5,TRBD1,TRBV5-3,few,TGTGCCAGAAGCCCGGGACAGCTAACCGATAGCAATCAGCCCCAGCATTTT,CARSPGQLTDSNQPQHF
14,TRBJ1-6,-,TRBV14,-,TGTGCCAGCAGCCAAGTAGGGGGGGAATCACCCCTCCACTTT,CASSQVGGESPLHF
15,TRBJ2-5,TRBD2,TRBV5-1,-,TGCGCCAGCAGCTTGGAGGGGACTACTCAAGAGACCCAGTACTTC,CASSLEGTTQETQYF
14,TRBJ1-1,-,TRBV6-5,-,TGTGCCAGCACCCTTACCGGGGGGATGACTGAAGCTTTCTTT,CASTLTGGMTEAFF
14,TRBJ1-2,-,TRBV29-1,-,TGCAGCGTAACCGGGCCCCTAGGGGGATATGGCTACACCTTC,CSVTGPLGGYGYTF
17,TRBJ2-5,TRBD2,TRBV7-2,few,TGTGCCAGCAGCTTCTCGGGGGTTAGCGGGAGGAAAGAGACCCAGTACTTC,CASSFSGVSGRKETQYF
12,TRBJ1-3,-,TRBV7-9,-,TGTGCCAGCAGCTTAAGGTGGAACACCATATATTTT,CASSLRWNTIYF
17,TRBJ1-1,-,TRBV11-2,few,TGTGCCAGCAGCCCAAGGACGGGTTTTATTCTTCGGACTGAAGCTTTCTTT,CASSPRTGFILRTEAFF
14,TRBJ2-1,-,TRBV7-8,-,TGTGCCAGCAGCTCGGGGCGGGGGCTGGATGAGCAGTTCTTC,CASSSGRGLDEQFF
17,TRBJ1-2,-,TRBV6-1,-,TGTGCCAGCAGTGACGTGGACCTCTCCCCTAAAAGCTATGGCTACACCTTC,CASSDVDLSPKSYGYTF
17,TRBJ2-1,-,TRBV5-1,-,TGCGCCAGCAGCTTGGGCTTCGGCGCCCCCCCAAGTCTAGGGCAGTTCTTC,CASSLGFGAPPSLGQFF
17,TRBJ2-3,TRBD1,TRBV19,-,TGTGCCAGTAGTCCCGGGCCGAGGGGGCGAGGCACAGATACGCAGTATTTT,CASSPGPRGRGTDTQYF
14,TRBJ2-2,-,TRBV4-1,-,TGCGCCAGCAGCCAAGTCTTAGGACCGGGGGAGCTGTTTTTT,CASSQVLGPGELFF
12,TRBJ1-1,-,TRBV29-1,-,TGCAGCTTCTCCTCGGAACACACTGAAGCTTTCTTT,CSFSSEHTEAFF
12,TRBJ2-5,-,TRBV18,-,TGTGCCAGCGTGGCGAATAGGGAGACCCAGTACTTC,CASVANRETQYF
12,TRBJ1-2,-,TRBV6-5,-,TGTGCCAGCAGTCCACCGAACTATGGCTACACCTTC,CASSPPNYGYTF
14,TRBJ2-1,-,TRBV19,-,TGTGCCAGTAGTATAACCGGAAGCTCGGATGAGCAGTTCTTC,CASSITGSSDEQFF
12,TRBJ2-1,-,TRBV20-1,-,TGCAGTGCCAGTGCCGGGAGCAATGAGCAGTTCTTC,CSASAGSNEQFF
17,TRBJ2-3,-,TRBV19,-,TGTGCCAGCCAGGGACTGGACTTGACCCGGGACACAGATACGCAGTATTTT,CASQGLDLTRDTDTQYF
15,TRBJ2-5,-,TRBV7-9,-,TGTGCCAGCAGCCTCGAATGGGGGATGCGGGAGACCCAGTACTTC,CASSLEWGMRETQYF
14,TRBJ1-6,-,TRBV18,-,TGTGCCAGCTCACCTTTTTCAGGGGATTCACCCCTCCACTTT,CASSPFSGDSPLHF
16,TRBJ2-3,TRBD2,TRBV7-2,-,TGTGCCAGCAGCGTTGGACTAGCGGGGATCACAGATACGCAGTATTTT,CASSVGLAGITDTQYF
17,TRBJ1-2,-,TRBV7-9,-,TGTGCCAGCAGCTTCGGGCGAGGGACACTGACTTTCACTGGCTACACCTTC,CASSFGRGTLTFTGYTF
16,TRBJ1-2,TRBD1,TRBV6-4,-,TGTGCCAGCAGCTCGGGGGACAGGGGAAAAATCTATGGCTACACCTTC,CASSSGDRGKIYGYTF
13,TRBJ2-2,-,TRBV13,-,TGTGCCAGCAGCTTGCTGAACACCGGGGAGCTGTTTTTT,CASSLLNTGELFF
14,TRBJ1-4,-,TRBV19,-,TGTGCCAGTACGCAAGGAGACAGTAATGAAAAACTGTTTTTT,CASTQGDSNEKLFF
15,TRBJ1-1,TRBD1,TRBV2,-,TGTGCCAGCAGTGCCCAGGGGGCCCTTGGCACTGAAGCTTTCTTT,CASSAQGALGTEAFF
15,TRBJ1-5,TRBD1,TRBV5-8,once,TGTGCCAGCAGCCCGGGACAGGGGAACGGTCAGCCCCAGCATTTT,CASSPGQGNGQPQHF
13,TRBJ1-4,-,TRBV15,-,TGTGCCACCAGCAGCCAATATAATGAAAAACTGTTTTTT,CATSSQYNEKLFF
18,TRBJ2-1,-,TRBV4-3,-,TGCGCCAGCAGCCAAGATCTATTGGCCGGCGTACAGGGTGGTGAGCAGTTCTTC,CASSQDLLAGVQGGEQFF
16,TRBJ2-4,-,TRBV28,-,TGTGCCAGCAGTTTACTGGGCACCGAGGGCAAAAACATTCAGTACTTC,CASSLLGTEGKNIQYF
13,TRBJ2-5,TRBD2,TRBV7-9,-,TGTGCCAGCAGCTTATGGGGGGGAGAGACCCAGTACTTC,CASSLWGGETQYF
13,TRBJ1-1,-,TRBV10-3,-,TGTGCCAACAAACAGGGTGGGAACACTGAAGCTTTCTTT,CANKQGGNTEAFF
14,TRBJ1-4,-,TRBV4-3,-,TGCGCCAGCAGCCAAGATAGAGCAGGAAGGGAACTGTTTTTT,CASSQDRAGRELFF
14,TRBJ1-5,-,TRBV6-5,-,TGTGCCAGCAACCCGACAGGTACCCCGGGGCCCCAGCATTTT,CASNPTGTPGPQHF